This T cell receptor beta chain is from a study of T-cell memory formation after mild COVID-19. In the study overall: Most TCR clusters belonged to a single donor.

UMIs and sample barcodes were carried by the TCR alpha and TCR beta cDNA libraries that 5'RACE produced using constant-segment primers. Each CDR3 protein gets one entry after TCRdb re-called the 5' RACE reads with MiXCR. The sample records more than 200,000 distinct CDR3 sequences, about 15% being singletons. As to this clonotype: Antigen: not known.

The study's findings and limits: CD8+ contracting clones occupied EMRA, while CD4+ ones occupied mainly CM and EM.

The CDR3 spans 15 residues. Trimming removed 1 base at V and 4 bases at J, with 11 bases between. In germline, CDR1 is MDHEN, CDR2 SYDVKM. Sequences were obtained from PBMCs or a T cell subset sorted from them (not recorded which). This clonotype was sampled from a young man who had mild COVID-19 (a few samples of this study predate the infection). Cell type and time point are not known. The genes are TRBV28 and TRBJ1-5; no clear D. CDR3 sequence reads: CASSLSGIRNQPQHF. CDR3 sequence (DNA): TGTGCCAGCAGTTTATCGGGGATTCGGAATCAGCCCCAGCATTTT. Full variable domain (missing parts from reference TRBV28 and TRBJ1-5): DVKVTQSSRYLVKRTGEKVFLECVQDMDHENMFWYRQDPGLGLRLIYFSYDVKMKEKGDIPEGYSVSREKKERFSLILESASTNQTSMYLCASSLSGIRNQPQHFGDGTRLSIL.